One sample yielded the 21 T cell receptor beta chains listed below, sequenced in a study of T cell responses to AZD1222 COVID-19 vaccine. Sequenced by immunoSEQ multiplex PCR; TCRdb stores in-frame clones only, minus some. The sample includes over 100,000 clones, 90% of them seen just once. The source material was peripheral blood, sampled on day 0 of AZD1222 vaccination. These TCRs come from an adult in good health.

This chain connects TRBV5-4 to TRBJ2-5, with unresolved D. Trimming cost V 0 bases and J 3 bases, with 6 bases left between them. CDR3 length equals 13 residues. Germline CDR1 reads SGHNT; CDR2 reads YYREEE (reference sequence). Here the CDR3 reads CASSLEGKETQYF. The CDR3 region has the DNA TGTGCCAGCAGCTTGGAAGGGAAAGAGACCCAGTACTTC. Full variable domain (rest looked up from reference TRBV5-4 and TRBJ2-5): ETGVTQSPTHLIKTRGQQVTLRCSSQSGHNTVSWYQQALGQGPQFIFQYYREEENGRGNFPPRFSGLQFPNYSSELNVNALELDDSALYLCASSLEGKETQYFGPGTRLLVL.

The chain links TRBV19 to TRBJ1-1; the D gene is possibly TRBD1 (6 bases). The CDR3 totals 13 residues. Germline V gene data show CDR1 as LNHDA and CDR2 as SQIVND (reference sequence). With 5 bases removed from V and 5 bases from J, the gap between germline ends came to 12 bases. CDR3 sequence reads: CASSVQGRTEAFF. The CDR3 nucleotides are TGTGCCAGTAGTGTGCAGGGGAGAACTGAAGCTTTCTTT.

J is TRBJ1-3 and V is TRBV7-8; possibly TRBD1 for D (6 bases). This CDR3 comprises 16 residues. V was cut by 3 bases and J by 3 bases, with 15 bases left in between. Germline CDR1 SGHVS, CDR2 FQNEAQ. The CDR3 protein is CASSFPIQGFGNTIYF. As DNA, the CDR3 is TGTGCCAGCAGCTTTCCAATACAGGGCTTTGGAAACACCATATATTTT.

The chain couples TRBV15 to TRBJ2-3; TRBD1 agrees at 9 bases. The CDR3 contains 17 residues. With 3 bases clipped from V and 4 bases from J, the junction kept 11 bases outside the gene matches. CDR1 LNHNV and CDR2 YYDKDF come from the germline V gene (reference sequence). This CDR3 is CATSSLIDRGGADTQYF. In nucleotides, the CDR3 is TGTGCCACCAGCAGTTTAATCGACAGGGGGGGCGCAGATACGCAGTATTTT.

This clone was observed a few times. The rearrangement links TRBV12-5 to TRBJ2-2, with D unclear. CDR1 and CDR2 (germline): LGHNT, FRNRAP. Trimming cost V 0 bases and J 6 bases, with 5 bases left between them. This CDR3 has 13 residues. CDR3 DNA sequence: TGTGCTAGTGGTTTGGTATTACCCGGGGAGCTGTTTTTT. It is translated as CASGLVLPGELFF.

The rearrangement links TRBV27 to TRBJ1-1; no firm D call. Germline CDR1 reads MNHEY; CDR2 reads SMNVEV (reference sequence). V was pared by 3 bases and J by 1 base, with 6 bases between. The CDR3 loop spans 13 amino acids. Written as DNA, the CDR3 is TGTGCCAGCAGTTTCGTCAGGAACACTGAAGCTTTCTTT. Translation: CASSFVRNTEAFF.

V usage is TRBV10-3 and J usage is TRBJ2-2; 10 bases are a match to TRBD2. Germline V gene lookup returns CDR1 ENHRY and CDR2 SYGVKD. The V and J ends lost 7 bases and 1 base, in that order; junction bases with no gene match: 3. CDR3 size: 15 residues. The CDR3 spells CAITGTSENTGELFF. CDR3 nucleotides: TGTGCCATCACCGGGACTAGCGAGAACACCGGGGAGCTGTTTTTT.

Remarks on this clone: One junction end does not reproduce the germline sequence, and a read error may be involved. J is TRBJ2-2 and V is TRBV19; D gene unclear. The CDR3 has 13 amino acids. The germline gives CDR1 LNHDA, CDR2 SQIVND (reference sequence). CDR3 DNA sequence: TGTGCCAGTAGTATAGCTAACACCCGGGAGCTGTTTTTT. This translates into CASSIANTRELFF.

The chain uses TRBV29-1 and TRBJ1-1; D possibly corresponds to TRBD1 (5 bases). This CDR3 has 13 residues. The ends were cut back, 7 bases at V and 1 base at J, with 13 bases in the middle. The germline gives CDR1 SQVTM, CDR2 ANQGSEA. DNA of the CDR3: TGCAGCGCCGGGGGGGTGGCGAACACTGAAGCTTTCTTT. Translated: CSAGGVANTEAFF.

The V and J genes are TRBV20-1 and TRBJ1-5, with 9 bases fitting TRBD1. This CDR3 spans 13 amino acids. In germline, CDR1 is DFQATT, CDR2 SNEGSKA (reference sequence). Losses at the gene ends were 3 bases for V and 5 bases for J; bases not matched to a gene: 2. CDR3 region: CSASRDRDQPQHF. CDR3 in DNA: TGCAGTGCTAGTCGGGACAGGGATCAGCCCCAGCATTTT.

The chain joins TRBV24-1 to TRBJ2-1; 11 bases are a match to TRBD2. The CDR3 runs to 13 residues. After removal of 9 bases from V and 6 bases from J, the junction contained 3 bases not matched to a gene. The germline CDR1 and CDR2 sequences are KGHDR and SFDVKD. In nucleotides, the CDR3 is TGTGCCACCGGGACTAGCGGCTTCAATGAGCAGTTCTTC. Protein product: CATGTSGFNEQFF.

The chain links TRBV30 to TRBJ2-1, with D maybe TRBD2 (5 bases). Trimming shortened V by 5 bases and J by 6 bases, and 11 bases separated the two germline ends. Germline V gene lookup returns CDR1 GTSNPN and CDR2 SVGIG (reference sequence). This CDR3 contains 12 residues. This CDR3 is CAWDLGGNEQFF. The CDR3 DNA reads TGTGCCTGGGATCTTGGAGGCAATGAGCAGTTCTTC. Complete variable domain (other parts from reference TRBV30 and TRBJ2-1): SQTIHQWPATLVQPVGSPLSLECTVEGTSNPNLYWYRQAAGRGLQLLFYSVGIGQISSEVPQNLSASRPQDRQFILSSKKLLLSDSGFYLCAWDLGGNEQFFGPGTRLTVL.

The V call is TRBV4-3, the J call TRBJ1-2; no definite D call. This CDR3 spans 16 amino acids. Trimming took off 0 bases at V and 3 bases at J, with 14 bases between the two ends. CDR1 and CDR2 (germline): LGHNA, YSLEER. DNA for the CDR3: TGCGCCAGCAGCCAAGATCAAACCGCGCCTCACTATGGCTACACCTTC. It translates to CASSQDQTAPHYGYTF.

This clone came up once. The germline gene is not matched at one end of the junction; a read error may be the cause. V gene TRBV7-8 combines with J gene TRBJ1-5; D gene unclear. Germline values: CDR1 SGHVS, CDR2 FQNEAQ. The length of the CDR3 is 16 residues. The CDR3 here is CASSLAGSYSNQPQHF. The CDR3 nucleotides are TGTGCCAGCAGCCTAGCCGGGAGTTATAGCAATCAGCCCCAGCATTTT.

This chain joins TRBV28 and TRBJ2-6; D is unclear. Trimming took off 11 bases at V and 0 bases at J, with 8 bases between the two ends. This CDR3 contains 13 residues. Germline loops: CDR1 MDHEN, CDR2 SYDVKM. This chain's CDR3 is CAALSSGANVLTF. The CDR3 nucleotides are TGTGCCGCACTCAGCTCTGGGGCCAACGTCCTGACTTTC.

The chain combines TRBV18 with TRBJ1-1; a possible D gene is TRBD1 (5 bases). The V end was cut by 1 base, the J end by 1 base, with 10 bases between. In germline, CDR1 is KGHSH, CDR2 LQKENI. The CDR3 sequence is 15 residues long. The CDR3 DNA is TGTGCCAGCTCACCACTGGGGGGAGAGAACACTGAAGCTTTCTTT. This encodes CASSPLGGENTEAFF. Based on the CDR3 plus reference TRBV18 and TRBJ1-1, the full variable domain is NAGVMQNPRHLVRRRGQEARLRCSPMKGHSHVYWYRQLPEEGLKFMVYLQKENIIDESGMPKERFSAEFPKEGPSILRIQQVVRGDSAAYFCASSPLGGENTEAFFGQGTRLTVV.

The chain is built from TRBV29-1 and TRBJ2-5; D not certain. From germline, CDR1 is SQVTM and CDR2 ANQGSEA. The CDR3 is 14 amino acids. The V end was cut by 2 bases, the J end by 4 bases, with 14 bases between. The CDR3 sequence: CSVEIRSKPETQYF. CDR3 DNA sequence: TGCAGCGTTGAAATTCGGTCGAAACCAGAGACCCAGTACTTC.

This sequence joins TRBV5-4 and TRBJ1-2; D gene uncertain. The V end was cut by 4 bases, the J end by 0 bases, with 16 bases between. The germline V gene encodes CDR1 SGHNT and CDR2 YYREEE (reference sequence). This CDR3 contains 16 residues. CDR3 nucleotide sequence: TGTGCCAGCAGCCTCCCCCTGACGGAAGCTAACTATGGCTACACCTTC. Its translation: CASSLPLTEANYGYTF. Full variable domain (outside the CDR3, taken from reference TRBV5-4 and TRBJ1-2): ETGVTQSPTHLIKTRGQQVTLRCSSQSGHNTVSWYQQALGQGPQFIFQYYREEENGRGNFPPRFSGLQFPNYSSELNVNALELDDSALYLCASSLPLTEANYGYTFGSGTRLTVV.

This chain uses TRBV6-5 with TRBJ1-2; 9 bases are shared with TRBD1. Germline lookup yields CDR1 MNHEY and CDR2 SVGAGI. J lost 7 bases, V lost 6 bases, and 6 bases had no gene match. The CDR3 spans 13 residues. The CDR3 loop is CASRDGTGSGYTF. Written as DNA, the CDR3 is TGTGCCAGCAGAGACGGGACAGGGAGTGGCTACACCTTC.

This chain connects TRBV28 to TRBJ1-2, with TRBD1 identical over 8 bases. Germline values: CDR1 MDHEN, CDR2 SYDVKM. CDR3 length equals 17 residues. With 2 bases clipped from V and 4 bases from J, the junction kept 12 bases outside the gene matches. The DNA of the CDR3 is TGTGCCAGCAGTTTAAGTCGGCAGGGGGCTTTTTCCTATGGCTACACCTTC. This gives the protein CASSLSRQGAFSYGYTF.

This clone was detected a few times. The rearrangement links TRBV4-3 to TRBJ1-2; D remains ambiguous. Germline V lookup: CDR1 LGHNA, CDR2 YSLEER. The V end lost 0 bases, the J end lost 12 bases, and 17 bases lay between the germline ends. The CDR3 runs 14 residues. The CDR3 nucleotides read TGCGCCAGCAGCCAAGATTCTAGGTCCGGAGAGAACACCTTC. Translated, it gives CASSQDSRSGENTF.